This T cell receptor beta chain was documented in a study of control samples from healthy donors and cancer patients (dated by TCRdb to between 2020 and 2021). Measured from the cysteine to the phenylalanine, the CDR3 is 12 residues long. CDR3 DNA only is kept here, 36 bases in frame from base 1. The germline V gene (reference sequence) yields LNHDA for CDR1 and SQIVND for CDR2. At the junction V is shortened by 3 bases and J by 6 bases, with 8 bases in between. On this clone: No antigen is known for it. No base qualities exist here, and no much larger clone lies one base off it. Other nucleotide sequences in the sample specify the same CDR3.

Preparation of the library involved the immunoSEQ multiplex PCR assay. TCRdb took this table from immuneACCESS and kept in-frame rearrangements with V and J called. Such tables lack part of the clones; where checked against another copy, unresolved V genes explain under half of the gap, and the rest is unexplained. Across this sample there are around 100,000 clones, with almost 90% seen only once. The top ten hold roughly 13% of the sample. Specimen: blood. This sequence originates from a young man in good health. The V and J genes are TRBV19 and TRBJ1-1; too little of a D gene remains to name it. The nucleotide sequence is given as TGTGCCAGTAGTATGGGCTCGGCTGAAGCTTTCTTT. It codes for CASSMGSAEAFF.